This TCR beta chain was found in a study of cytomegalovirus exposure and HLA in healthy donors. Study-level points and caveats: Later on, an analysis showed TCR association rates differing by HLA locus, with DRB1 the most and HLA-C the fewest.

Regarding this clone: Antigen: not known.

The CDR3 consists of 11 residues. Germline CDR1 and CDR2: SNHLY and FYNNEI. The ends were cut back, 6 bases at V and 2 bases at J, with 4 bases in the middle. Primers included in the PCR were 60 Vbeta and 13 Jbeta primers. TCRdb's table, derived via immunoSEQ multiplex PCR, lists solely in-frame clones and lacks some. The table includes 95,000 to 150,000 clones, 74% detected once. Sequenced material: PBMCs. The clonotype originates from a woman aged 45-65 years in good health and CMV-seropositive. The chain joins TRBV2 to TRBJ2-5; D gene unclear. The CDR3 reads CASREQETQYF. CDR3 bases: TGTGCCAGCAGGGAGCAAGAGACCCAGTACTTC.